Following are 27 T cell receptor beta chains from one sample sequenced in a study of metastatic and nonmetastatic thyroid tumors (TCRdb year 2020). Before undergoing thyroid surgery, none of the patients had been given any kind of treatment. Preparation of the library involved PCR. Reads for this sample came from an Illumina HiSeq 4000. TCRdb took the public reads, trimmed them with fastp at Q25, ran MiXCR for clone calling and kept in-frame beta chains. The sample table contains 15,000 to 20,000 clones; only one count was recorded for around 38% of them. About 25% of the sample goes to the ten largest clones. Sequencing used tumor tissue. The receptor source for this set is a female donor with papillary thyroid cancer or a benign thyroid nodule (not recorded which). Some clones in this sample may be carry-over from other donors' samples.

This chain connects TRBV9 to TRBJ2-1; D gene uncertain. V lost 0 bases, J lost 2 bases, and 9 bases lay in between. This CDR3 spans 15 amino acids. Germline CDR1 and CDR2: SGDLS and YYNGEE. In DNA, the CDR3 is TGTGCCAGCAGCGTAGCTGGCAGAGCCTACAATGAGCAGTTCTTC. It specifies CASSVAGRAYNEQFF.

CDR3 amino acids: CASSDLTTDTQYF. CDR3 bases: TGTGCCAGCAGTGACCTTACCACAGATACGCAGTATTTT. The rearrangement uses TRBV6-4 and TRBJ2-3, with D hard to call. Germline CDR1 and CDR2: MRHNA and SNTAGT. The CDR3 totals 13 residues. The V end lost 2 bases, the J end lost 2 bases, and 5 bases lay between the germline ends.

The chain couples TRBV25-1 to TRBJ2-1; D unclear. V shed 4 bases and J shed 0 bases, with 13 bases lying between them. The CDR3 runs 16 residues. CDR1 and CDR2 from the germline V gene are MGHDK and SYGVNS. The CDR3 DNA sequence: TGTGCCAGCAGTGCCCGGACGGATAGCTCCTACAATGAGCAGTTCTTC. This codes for CASSARTDSSYNEQFF.

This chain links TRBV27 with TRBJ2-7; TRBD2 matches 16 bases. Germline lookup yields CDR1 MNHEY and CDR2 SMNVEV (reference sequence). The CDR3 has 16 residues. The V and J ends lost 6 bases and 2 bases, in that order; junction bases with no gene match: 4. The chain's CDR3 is CASSTGTSGRAYEQYF. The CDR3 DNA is TGTGCCAGCAGCACGGGGACTAGCGGGAGGGCCTACGAGCAGTACTTC.

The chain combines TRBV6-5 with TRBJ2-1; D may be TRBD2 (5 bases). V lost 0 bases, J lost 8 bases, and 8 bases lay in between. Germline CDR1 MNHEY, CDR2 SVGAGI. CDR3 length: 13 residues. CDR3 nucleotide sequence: TGTGCCAGCAGTTACTCAGGGAGTGATGAGCAGTTCTTC. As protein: CASSYSGSDEQFF.

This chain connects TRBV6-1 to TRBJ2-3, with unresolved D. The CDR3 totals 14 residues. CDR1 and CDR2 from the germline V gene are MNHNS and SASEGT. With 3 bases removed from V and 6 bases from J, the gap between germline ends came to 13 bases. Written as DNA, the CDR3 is TGTGCCAGCAGTGAGCAGTTAATTACCGATACGCAGTATTTT. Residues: CASSEQLITDTQYF.

Here the CDR3 reads CASSRLAGGPNEQFF. The DNA for the CDR3 is TGTGCCAGCAGTCGACTAGCGGGAGGGCCTAATGAGCAGTTCTTC. V and J are TRBV6-2 or TRBV6-3 and TRBJ2-1; 14 nucleotides match TRBD2. Germline V lookup: CDR1 MNHEY, CDR2 SVGEGT. CDR3 length: 15 amino acids. Trimming cost V 5 bases and J 7 bases; bases outside gene matches: 4.

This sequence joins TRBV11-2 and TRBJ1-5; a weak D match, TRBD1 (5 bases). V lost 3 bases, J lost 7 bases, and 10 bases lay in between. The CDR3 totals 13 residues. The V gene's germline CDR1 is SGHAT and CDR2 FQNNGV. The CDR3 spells CASSLEWGQPQHF. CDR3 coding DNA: TGTGCCAGCAGCTTGGAATGGGGGCAGCCCCAGCATTTT.

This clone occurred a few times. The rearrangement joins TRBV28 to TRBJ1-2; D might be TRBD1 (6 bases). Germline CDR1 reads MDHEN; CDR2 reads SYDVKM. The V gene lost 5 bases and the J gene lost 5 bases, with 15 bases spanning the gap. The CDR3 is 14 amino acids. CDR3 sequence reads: CASSPPAGVYGYTF. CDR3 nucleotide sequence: TGTGCCAGCAGTCCCCCGGCAGGGGTATATGGCTACACCTTC.

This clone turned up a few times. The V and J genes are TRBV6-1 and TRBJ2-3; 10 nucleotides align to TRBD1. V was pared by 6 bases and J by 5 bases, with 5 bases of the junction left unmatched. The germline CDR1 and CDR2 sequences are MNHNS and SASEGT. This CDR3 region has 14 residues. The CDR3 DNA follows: TGTGCCAGCAGAAGACAGGGGGCAGGAGATACGCAGTATTTT. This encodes CASRRQGAGDTQYF.

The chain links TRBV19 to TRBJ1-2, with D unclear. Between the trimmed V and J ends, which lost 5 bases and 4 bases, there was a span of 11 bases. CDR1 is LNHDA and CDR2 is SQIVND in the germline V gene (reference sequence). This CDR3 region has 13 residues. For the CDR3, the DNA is TGTGCCAGTAGTTACCGGTCCGGCTATGGCTACACCTTC. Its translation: CASSYRSGYGYTF.

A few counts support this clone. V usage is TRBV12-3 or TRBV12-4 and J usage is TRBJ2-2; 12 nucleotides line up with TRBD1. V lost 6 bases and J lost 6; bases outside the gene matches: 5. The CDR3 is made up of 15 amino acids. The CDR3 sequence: CASRPGQGASGELFF. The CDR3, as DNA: TGTGCCAGCAGGCCGGGACAGGGGGCATCCGGGGAGCTGTTTTTT.

The CDR3 nucleotides are TGTGCCACCAGTGATTACAGGGGTCTCTATGGCTACACCTTC. As protein: CATSDYRGLYGYTF. V and J are TRBV24-1 and TRBJ1-2, with TRBD1 matching over 7 bases. This CDR3 is 14 amino acids long. The V gene's germline CDR1 is KGHDR and CDR2 SFDVKD. The ends lost 2 bases at V and 4 bases at J; junction bases unmatched: 3.

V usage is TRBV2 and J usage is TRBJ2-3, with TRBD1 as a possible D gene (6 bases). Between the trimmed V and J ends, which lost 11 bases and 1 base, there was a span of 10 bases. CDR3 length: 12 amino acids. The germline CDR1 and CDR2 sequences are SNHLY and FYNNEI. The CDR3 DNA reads TGTGCCTGGGGGCTTGGCACAGATACGCAGTATTTT. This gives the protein CAWGLGTDTQYF.

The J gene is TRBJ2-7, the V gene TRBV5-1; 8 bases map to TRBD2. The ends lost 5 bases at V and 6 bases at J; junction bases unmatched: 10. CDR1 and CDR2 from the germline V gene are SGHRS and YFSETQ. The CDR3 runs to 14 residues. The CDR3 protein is CASSFGLAGREQYF. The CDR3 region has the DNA TGCGCCAGCAGTTTCGGGCTAGCGGGTCGCGAGCAGTACTTC. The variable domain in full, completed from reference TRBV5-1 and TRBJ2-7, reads KAGVTQTPRYLIKTRGQQVTLSCSPISGHRSVSWYQQTPGQGLQFLFEYFSETQRNKGNFPGRFSGRQFSNSRSEMNVSTLELGDSALYLCASSFGLAGREQYFGPGTRLTVT.

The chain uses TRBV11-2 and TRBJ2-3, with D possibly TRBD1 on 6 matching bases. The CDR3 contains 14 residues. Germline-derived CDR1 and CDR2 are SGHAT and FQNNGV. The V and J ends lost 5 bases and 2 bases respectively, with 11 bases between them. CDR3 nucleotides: TGTGCCAGCAGCAGCGACAGGCACACAGATACGCAGTATTTT. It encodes CASSSDRHTDTQYF.

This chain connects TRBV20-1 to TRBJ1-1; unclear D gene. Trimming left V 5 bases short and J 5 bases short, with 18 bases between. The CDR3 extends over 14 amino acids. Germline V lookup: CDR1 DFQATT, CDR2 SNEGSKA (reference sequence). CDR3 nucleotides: TGCAGTGCTGAGGGCCCTGAGGTTAGTACTGAAGCTTTCTTT. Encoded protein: CSAEGPEVSTEAFF.

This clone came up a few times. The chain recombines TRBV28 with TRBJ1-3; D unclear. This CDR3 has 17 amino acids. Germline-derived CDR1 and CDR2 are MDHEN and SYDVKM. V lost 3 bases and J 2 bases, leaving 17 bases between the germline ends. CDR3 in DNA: TGTGCCAGCAGTTTTAAGGCCGGGAGGGTTACTGGAAACACCATATATTTT. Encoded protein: CASSFKAGRVTGNTIYF.

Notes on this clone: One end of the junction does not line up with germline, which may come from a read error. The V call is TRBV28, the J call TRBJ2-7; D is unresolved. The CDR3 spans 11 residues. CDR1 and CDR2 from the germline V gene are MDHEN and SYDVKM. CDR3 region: CATSQSKEQYF. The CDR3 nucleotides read TGTGCCACCAGTCAATCGAAGGAGCAGTACTTC.

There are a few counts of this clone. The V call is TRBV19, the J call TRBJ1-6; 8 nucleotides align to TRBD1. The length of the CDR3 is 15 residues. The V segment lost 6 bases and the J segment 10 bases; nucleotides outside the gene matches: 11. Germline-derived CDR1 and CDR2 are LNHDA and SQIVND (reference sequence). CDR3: CASRRMDRDESPLHF. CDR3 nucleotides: TGTGCCAGTAGACGAATGGACAGGGACGAGTCACCCCTCCACTTT.

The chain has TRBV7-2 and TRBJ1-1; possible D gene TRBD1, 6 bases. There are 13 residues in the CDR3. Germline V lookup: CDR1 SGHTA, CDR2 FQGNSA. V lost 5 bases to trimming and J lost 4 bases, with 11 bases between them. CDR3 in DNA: TGTGCCAGCAGCAACCAGGGGAGCACTGAAGCTTTCTTT. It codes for CASSNQGSTEAFF.

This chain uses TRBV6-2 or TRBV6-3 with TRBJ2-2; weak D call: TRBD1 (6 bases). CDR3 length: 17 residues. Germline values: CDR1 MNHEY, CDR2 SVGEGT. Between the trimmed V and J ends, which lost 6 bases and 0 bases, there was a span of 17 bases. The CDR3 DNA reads TGTGCCAGCAGAAATCAGGGGTTACGCGCGAACACCGGGGAGCTGTTTTTT. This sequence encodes CASRNQGLRANTGELFF.

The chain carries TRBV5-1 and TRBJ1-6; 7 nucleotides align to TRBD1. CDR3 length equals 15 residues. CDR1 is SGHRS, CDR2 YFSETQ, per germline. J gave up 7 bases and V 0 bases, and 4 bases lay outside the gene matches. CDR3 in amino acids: CASSLDDRANSPLHF. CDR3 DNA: TGCGCCAGCAGCTTGGATGACAGGGCAAATTCACCCCTCCACTTT.

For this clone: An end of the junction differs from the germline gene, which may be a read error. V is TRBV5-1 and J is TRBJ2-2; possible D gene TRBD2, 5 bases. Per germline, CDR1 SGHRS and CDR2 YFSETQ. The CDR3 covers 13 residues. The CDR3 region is CASRDGNTGELFF. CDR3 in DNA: TGCGCCAGCAGGGACGGGAACACCGGGGAGCTGTTCTTT.

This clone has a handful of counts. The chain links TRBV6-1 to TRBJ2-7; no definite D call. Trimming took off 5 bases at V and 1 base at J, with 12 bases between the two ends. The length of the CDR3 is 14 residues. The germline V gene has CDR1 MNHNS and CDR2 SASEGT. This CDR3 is CASSRSGPSYEQYF. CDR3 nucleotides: TGTGCCAGCAGTAGGTCTGGACCTTCCTACGAGCAGTACTTC.

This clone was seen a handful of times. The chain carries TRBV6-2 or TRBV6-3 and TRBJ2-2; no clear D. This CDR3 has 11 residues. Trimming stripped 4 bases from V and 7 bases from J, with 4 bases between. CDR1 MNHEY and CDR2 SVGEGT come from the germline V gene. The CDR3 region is CASSCGGELFF. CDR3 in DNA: TGTGCCAGCAGTTGTGGCGGGGAGCTGTTTTTT.

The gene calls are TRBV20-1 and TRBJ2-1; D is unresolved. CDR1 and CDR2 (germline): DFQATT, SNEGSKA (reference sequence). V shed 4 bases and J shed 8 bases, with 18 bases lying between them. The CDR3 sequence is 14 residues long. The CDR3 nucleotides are TGCAGTGCTATCGCCCCGTTCTTGGTGTATGAGCAGTTCTTC. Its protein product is CSAIAPFLVYEQFF.